This T cell receptor (beta chain) emerged from a study of blood T cell repertoires in COVID-19. Turning to the study itself: Collection of acute and convalescent COVID-19 samples took place in the United States, Italy and Spain.

Generated by immunoSEQ multiplex PCR, the TCRdb table keeps only in-frame clones and is missing some. The repertoire holds 150,000 to 200,000 clones, about 83% seen once, with roughly 8.7% in the top ten. Unmatched junction bases numbered 8, after V lost 5 bases and J lost 3 bases. The germline V gene encodes CDR1 MNHEY and CDR2 SMNVEV (reference sequence). The CDR3 spans 16 residues. The J gene is TRBJ2-7, the V gene TRBV27, with TRBD2 matching over 12 bases. The sample comprised PBMCs or T cells enriched from blood (not recorded which). This clonotype was sampled from a woman aged 25 to 39 who had recovered from COVID-19. The CDR3 loop reads CASSPMRTSGIYEQYF. In DNA form, the CDR3 reads TGTGCCAGCAGTCCTATGAGGACTAGCGGGATCTACGAGCAGTACTTC.